This T cell receptor (beta chain) was profiled in a study of cytomegalovirus exposure and HLA in healthy donors. General study findings and limits: Highest at DRB1 and lowest at HLA-C, TCR association rates differed among HLA loci in a later analysis.

Trimming took 3 bases from V and 4 from J, leaving 9 bases between them. CDR3 length: 12 amino acids. The germline CDR1 and CDR2 sequences are SQVTM and ANQGSEA. This clone occurred a few times. The antigen remains undetermined. PCR amplification relied on 60 Vbeta primers (plus 13 Jbeta primers). TCRdb's copy holds only in-frame clones and misses some; the assay was immunoSEQ multiplex PCR. The top ten hold around 9.9% of the sample, which has under 130,000 clones, around 70% seen once. Healthy bone marrow donors formed the donor group. Sequencing used PBMCs. The chain uses TRBV29-1 and TRBJ1-2; no firm D call. This TCR came from a man aged 35 to 55 in good health and CMV-seropositive. The CDR3 region is CSVDESAYGYTF. Here the CDR3 DNA reads TGCAGCGTTGACGAGTCTGCCTATGGCTACACCTTC. The full variable domain, completed using reference TRBV29-1 and TRBJ1-2, is SAVISQKPSRDICQRGTSLTIQCQVDSQVTMMFWYRQQPGQSLTLIATANQGSEATYESGFVIDKFPISRPNLTFSTLTVSNMSPEDSSIYLCSVDESAYGYTFGSGTRLTVV.